The rows below give T cell receptor beta chains drawn from one sample of a study of blood T cells in healthy people across ages. TCRdb independently ran MiXCR on the 5' RACE reads; one entry per CDR3 protein. Of approximately 1,000,000 distinct CDR3 sequences detected, roughly 45% appear once; the ten largest clones hold approximately 20%. The specimen sequenced was blood. These receptors all come from a woman aged 55-75 years in good health. CDR3s include the opening cysteine and the closing phenylalanine or tryptophan. The order of the fields is D gene, J gene, CDR3 length, clone size, V gene, CDR3 protein, CDR3 DNA. D genes are given only for firm matches. Only some rows state a clone size, as once, few, many or a class for expanded clones.

>.|TRBJ2-7|14|.|TRBV5-6
CASSLGLAIYEQYF
TGTGCCAGCAGCTTGGGGCTAGCGATCTACGAGCAGTACTTC
>.|TRBJ2-7|15|.|TRBV2
CASSRGLGSSYEQYF
TGTGCCAGCAGCCGGGGACTGGGGAGCTCCTACGAGCAGTACTTC
>.|TRBJ1-2|14|.|TRBV29-1
CSVAPGFNPSGYTF
TGCAGCGTTGCCCCAGGGTTCAACCCTAGTGGCTACACCTTC
>.|TRBJ2-7|12|.|TRBV6-5
CASTGLNNEQYF
TGTGCCAGCACAGGACTAAACAATGAGCAGTACTTC
>.|TRBJ2-4|13|few|TRBV21-1
CASSKGPKNIQYF
TGTGCCAGCAGCAAAGGCCCCAAAAACATTCAGTACTTC
>TRBD2|TRBJ2-7|18|few|TRBV20-1
CSARDQRTGGPSYYEQYF
TGCAGTGCTAGAGACCAGCGGACGGGAGGGCCTTCCTACTACGAGCAGTACTTC
>.|TRBJ2-1|17|.|TRBV3-1
CASSQATGPKLGNEQFF
TGTGCCAGCAGCCAAGCCACCGGGCCCAAGTTGGGGAATGAGCAGTTCTTC
>.|TRBJ2-5|13|few|TRBV5-1
CASSLGRTETQYF
TGCGCCAGCAGCTTGGGCAGGACGGAGACCCAGTACTTC
>.|TRBJ2-7|14|many|TRBV27
CASSPSGIPYEQYF
TGTGCCAGCAGTCCATCGGGAATTCCCTACGAGCAGTACTTC
>.|TRBJ2-1|11|few|TRBV27
CASNLNNEQFF
TGTGCCAGCAACCTTAACAATGAGCAGTTCTTC
>TRBD2|TRBJ2-1|16|.|TRBV5-1
CASRRGLAGAYNEQFF
TGCGCCAGCAGGAGGGGACTAGCGGGGGCCTACAATGAGCAGTTCTTC
>.|TRBJ2-3|14|.|TRBV2
CASSGEVEPDTQYF
TGTGCCAGCAGTGGAGAGGTAGAGCCAGATACGCAGTATTTT
>.|TRBJ2-7|13|few|TRBV30
CAWSKDTPNEQYF
TGTGCCTGGAGCAAGGACACCCCAAACGAGCAGTACTTC
>TRBD2|TRBJ2-1|16|.|TRBV7-9
CASSLMGGSGYNEQFF
TGTGCCAGCAGCTTAATGGGCGGGAGTGGGTACAATGAGCAGTTCTTC
>.|TRBJ2-7|15|few|TRBV5-6
CASSLRWTEAYEQYF
TGTGCCAGCAGCCTCCGATGGACGGAGGCCTACGAGCAGTACTTC
>.|TRBJ2-7|14|.|TRBV15
CATSIGAGPYEQYF
TGTGCCACCAGCATAGGGGCGGGACCCTACGAGCAGTACTTC
>TRBD1|TRBJ2-3|15|.|TRBV5-1
CASSSPGGDTDTQYF
TGCGCCAGCAGCTCCCCAGGGGGAGACACAGATACGCAGTATTTT
>TRBD1|TRBJ2-1|15|many|TRBV12-3/TRBV12-4
CASSLGTGGSWGQFF
TGTGCCAGCAGTTTGGGGACAGGGGGGTCCTGGGGGCAGTTCTTC
>TRBD1|TRBJ1-1|14|.|TRBV5-1
CASSSDRANTEAFF
TGCGCCAGCAGCTCTGACAGGGCGAACACTGAAGCTTTCTTT
>TRBD1|TRBJ1-5|14|.|TRBV6-5
CASRGTGVNQPQHF
TGTGCCAGCAGAGGGACAGGGGTCAATCAGCCCCAGCATTTT
>.|TRBJ2-4|12|.|TRBV4-1
CAGSQDPPFQYF
TGCGCCGGCAGCCAAGATCCCCCGTTCCAGTACTTC
>.|TRBJ2-7|14|few|TRBV10-3
CAISGKGDSYEQYF
TGTGCCATTTCAGGGAAGGGTGATTCCTACGAGCAGTACTTC
>.|TRBJ1-4|13|.|TRBV6-5
CASRKQGAEKLFF
TGTGCCAGCAGAAAACAGGGCGCTGAAAAACTGTTTTTT
>.|TRBJ2-1|12|.|TRBV6-2/TRBV6-3
CASRTDAPQQFF
TGTGCCAGCAGAACGGACGCTCCCCAGCAGTTCTTC
>.|TRBJ2-5|13|.|TRBV30
CAWSSGQRETQYF
TGTGCCTGGAGTTCGGGACAAAGAGAGACCCAGTACTTC
>.|TRBJ2-1|14|.|TRBV27
CASSLFSQGYEQFF
TGTGCCAGCAGTTTATTTTCACAGGGCTATGAGCAGTTCTTC
>TRBD2|TRBJ2-7|14|.|TRBV15
CATSRVAGTGEQYF
TGTGCCACCAGCAGAGTAGCGGGAACGGGGGAGCAGTACTTC
>TRBD2|TRBJ2-3|15|.|TRBV7-8
CASRTERGYGDTQYF
TGTGCCAGCAGAACAGAGCGGGGTTACGGAGATACGCAGTATTTT
>TRBD1|TRBJ2-5|18|few|TRBV7-6
CASSLRIGLGTGEETQYF
TGTGCCAGCAGCTTAAGAATAGGCTTGGGGACAGGGGAGGAGACCCAGTACTTC
>.|TRBJ2-6|15|.|TRBV20-1
CSAYRTRAGANVLTF
TGCAGTGCCTATAGGACGAGAGCTGGGGCCAACGTCCTGACTTTC
>.|TRBJ2-3|16|.|TRBV3-1
CASSQDSRHGTDTQYF
TGTGCCAGCAGCCAAGATAGCCGACACGGAACAGATACGCAGTATTTT
>TRBD1|TRBJ2-5|15|.|TRBV5-1
CASSTSGTGSETQYF
TGCGCCAGCAGCACCTCCGGGACAGGGAGTGAGACCCAGTACTTC
>.|TRBJ1-2|12|.|TRBV30
CAWGTMDYGYTF
TGTGCCTGGGGGACCATGGACTATGGCTACACCTTC
>.|TRBJ2-5|11|few|TRBV3-1
CASSFQWTQYF
TGTGCCAGCAGCTTCCAGTGGACCCAGTACTTC
>TRBD1|TRBJ1-2|14|few|TRBV13
CASSHGTGNYGYTF
TGTGCCAGCAGCCATGGGACAGGGAACTATGGCTACACCTTC
>.|TRBJ2-5|15|many|TRBV12-3/TRBV12-4
CASSLRTPLGETQYF
TGTGCCAGCAGTTTAAGGACACCCCTGGGGGAGACCCAGTACTTC
>.|TRBJ2-7|14|few|TRBV27
CASSWAGETYEQYF
TGTGCCAGCAGTTGGGCGGGCGAGACCTACGAGCAGTACTTC
>.|TRBJ2-5|15|.|TRBV6-5
CASSYYTGGEETQYF
TGTGCCAGCAGTTACTACACAGGGGGGGAAGAGACCCAGTACTTC
>.|TRBJ2-4|16|.|TRBV5-5
CASSNGQPLPKNIQYF
TGTGCCAGCAGCAACGGCCAGCCCCTACCCAAAAACATTCAGTACTTC
>TRBD2|TRBJ2-7|16|.|TRBV7-8
CASSLGTSGSTYEQYF
TGTGCCAGCAGCTTGGGGACTAGCGGGAGTACCTACGAGCAGTACTTC
>.|TRBJ2-1|14|.|TRBV7-2
CASSLAYGGNEQFF
TGTGCCAGCAGCTTAGCTTATGGCGGTAATGAGCAGTTCTTC
>.|TRBJ2-7|14|.|TRBV6-5
CASTRGTPSYEQYF
TGTGCCAGCACCCGTGGGACACCCTCCTACGAGCAGTACTTC
>.|TRBJ1-2|13|few|TRBV9
CASSVAGRYGYTF
TGTGCCAGCAGCGTAGCTGGTAGGTATGGCTACACCTTC
>.|TRBJ2-1|12|few|TRBV12-3/TRBV12-4
CASSRDGGEQFF
TGTGCCAGCAGCCGAGATGGGGGTGAGCAGTTCTTC